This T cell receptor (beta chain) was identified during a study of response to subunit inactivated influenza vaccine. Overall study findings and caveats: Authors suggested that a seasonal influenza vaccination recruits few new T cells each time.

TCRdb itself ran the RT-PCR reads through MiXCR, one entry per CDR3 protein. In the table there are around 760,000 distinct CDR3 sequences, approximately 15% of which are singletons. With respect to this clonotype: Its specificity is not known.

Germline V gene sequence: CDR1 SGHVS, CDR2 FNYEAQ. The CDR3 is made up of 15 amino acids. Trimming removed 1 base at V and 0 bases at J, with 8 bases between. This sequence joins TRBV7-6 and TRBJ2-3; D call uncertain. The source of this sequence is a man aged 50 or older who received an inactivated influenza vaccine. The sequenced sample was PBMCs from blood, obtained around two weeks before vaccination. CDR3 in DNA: TGTGCCAGCAGCTTAGTTAGCAGTAGCACAGATACGCAGTATTTT. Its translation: CASSLVSSSTDTQYF. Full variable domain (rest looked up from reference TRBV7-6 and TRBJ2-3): GAGVSQSPRYKVTKRGQDVALRCDPISGHVSLYWYRQALGQGPEFLTYFNYEAQQDKSGLPNDRFSAERPEGSISTLTIQRTEQRDSAMYRCASSLVSSSTDTQYFGPGTRLTVL.